This T cell receptor beta chain was profiled in a study of Graves' ophthalmopathy and Graves' hyperthyroidism. Thyroid ultrasound, orbital computed tomography, TRAb, serum thyroxine and clinical symptoms formed the basis of diagnosis. Trimming stripped 3 bases from V and 3 bases from J, with 6 bases between. Germline values: CDR1 SGHRS, CDR2 YFSETQ. The CDR3 spans 13 residues. Amplification of TCR beta CDR3 regions used RNA transcripts. HTBI primers were employed in first-round RT-PCR, then a second-round multiplex PCR followed. MiXCR, applied by TCRdb to the multiplex PCR reads, yields one record per CDR3 protein. The sample contains about 600,000 distinct CDR3 sequences, about two fifths of which appear only once. Only a few counts were recorded for this clonotype. Its antigen is unidentified. Whole-study results and caveats: The model reached approximately 70% sensitivity and around 74% specificity for predicting ophthalmopathy progression. Researchers report that a 13-signature model separated ophthalmopathy from stable hyperthyroidism, posting 87.88% sensitivity and 65% to 82% specificity.

The chain couples TRBV5-1 to TRBJ2-2; D is uncertain. The clonotype comes from an adult man with Graves' hyperthyroidism. Specimen: peripheral blood or thyroid tissue (not recorded which). The CDR3, as DNA: TGCGCCAGCAGCTCCCTTTACACCGGGGAGCTGTTTTTT. Protein sequence: CASSSLYTGELFF.